This T cell receptor (beta chain) was identified in a study of blood T cells in healthy people across ages. Study at large: Template switching caught about one barcoded beta molecule for each two T cells.

Caucasian individuals from Russia who were healthy and aged roughly 6 to 95 acted as donors. Through a sample-barcoded 5' primer and a J-beta primer mix, a second PCR was run for roughly 6 to 11 cycles. From the 5' RACE reads, TCRdb called clonotypes with MiXCR, one entry per CDR3 protein. The top ten clones hold about 3.8% of a sample with 1.5 million to 1.9 million distinct CDR3 sequences, around 40% of them seen once. Study-level results: Leaving the PBMCs unsorted stopped any conclusive comparison of naive versus antigen-experienced cells.

Germline assignment: CDR1 MNHEY and CDR2 SMNVEV (reference sequence). CDR3 length: 15 amino acids. Trimming cost V 3 bases and J 7 bases, with 16 bases left between them. This clonotype was counted a few times. Its antigen is not identified. The receptor comes from a young woman in good health. The chain has TRBV27 and TRBJ2-1; weak D call: TRBD1 (5 bases). The sample taken for sequencing was blood. The CDR3 DNA sequence: TGTGCCAGCAGTTTCTCCGTCTGGGGCCGTAATGAGCAGTTCTTC. Translating gives CASSFSVWGRNEQFF.